A selection of T cell receptor beta chains follows, all from one sample in a study of cytomegalovirus exposure and HLA in healthy donors. The method was immunoSEQ multiplex PCR; TCRdb's version includes in-frame clones alone and lacks a portion of them. The profile shows 85,000 to 100,000 clones, just under 80% of them singletons. The material sequenced was PBMCs. All receptors derive from a woman between 35 and 50 years old in good health and CMV-seropositive. The CDR3 runs from the conserved cysteine through the conserved F or W. A D gene is named only where the DNA matches it firmly. Only part of the rows carry a size: once, few, many, or a class if the clone is expanded.

>TRBJ2-7|-|-|TRBV9
TGTGCCAGCAGCGTTTTACCCCAGGTCATGCAAGGCTACGAGCAGTACTTC
CASSVLPQVMQGYEQYF
>TRBJ2-1|-|TRBD2|TRBV7-9
TGTGCCAGCTCCCCGCGGGAGTCCCTCCTCAATGAGCAGTTCTTC
CASSPRESLLNEQFF
>TRBJ2-2|few|-|TRBV6-1
TGTGCCATCAGTGTCGACAGCACCGCGAACACCGGGGAGCTGTTTTTT
CAISVDSTANTGELFF
>TRBJ2-7|-|-|TRBV6-4
TGTGCCTCCAGACCCACGGCGCGGCACGAGCAGTACTTC
CASRPTARHEQYF
>TRBJ1-4|-|-|TRBV29-1
TGCAGCGTTGTGGCGGGGGCAGGAGAAAAACTGTTTTTT
CSVVAGAGEKLFF
>TRBJ1-1|-|TRBD1|TRBV5-6
TGTGCCAGCAGCTCCCCCGGGACAGGGAACACTGAAGCTTTCTTT
CASSSPGTGNTEAFF
>TRBJ2-2|-|TRBD1|TRBV7-3
TGTGCCAGCAGCAGTACAGGGGCCCGGGACACCGGGGAGCTGTTTTTT
CASSSTGARDTGELFF
>TRBJ2-3|-|-|TRBV7-9
TGTGCCAGCAGCTTAGAAGGGACTAGCACAGATACGCAGTATTTT
CASSLEGTSTDTQYF
>TRBJ1-3|-|-|TRBV9
TGTGCCAGCAGCGGGGAGGGGTATGGAAACACCATATATTTT
CASSGEGYGNTIYF
>TRBJ2-7|few|-|TRBV7-9
TGTTCCAGCAGCCGAACAGGGGGGGGCGAGCAGTACTTC
CSSSRTGGGEQYF
>TRBJ2-4|-|TRBD2|TRBV27
TGTGCCAGCAGTTCAGCGGGAGGCGGGGGAAACATTCAGTACTTC
CASSSAGGGGNIQYF
>TRBJ2-3|few|-|TRBV6-4
TGTGCCAGCAGTGCTAGCAGTGCCACAGATACGCAGTATTTT
CASSASSATDTQYF
>TRBJ2-5|once|-|TRBV7-9
TGTGCCAGCAGTTTCGCCGGGACTGGGGAGACCCAGTACTTC
CASSFAGTGETQYF
>TRBJ2-3|-|TRBD2|TRBV11-2
TGTGCCAGCAGCCCGAGCGGGAGGGGCACAGATACGCAGTATTTT
CASSPSGRGTDTQYF
>TRBJ2-7|-|TRBD1|TRBV6-5
TGTGCCAGCAGGCCGACAGGGTACTCCTACGAGCAGTACTTC
CASRPTGYSYEQYF